A single sample gave rise to the 32 T cell receptor beta chains below, sequenced in a study of graft-versus-host responses after intestinal transplantation. Their antigens remain unidentified. This table comes from immunoSEQ multiplex PCR, and its TCRdb copy is limited to in-frame clones, with some not included. Of 90,000 to 120,000 clones in the sample, 87% were seen once. The sequences come from unstimulated CD4+ T cells sorted from spleen or lymph node cells, collected before transplant. Receptors were obtained from a human donor who was the organ donor for an intestinal transplant.

This clone was detected once. The chain carries TRBV9 and TRBJ1-2; 12 positions agree with TRBD1. This CDR3 has 15 amino acids. CDR1 and CDR2 from the germline V gene are SGDLS and YYNGEE. V lost 2 bases, J lost 4 bases, and 3 bases stayed unmatched. The CDR3 loop is CASSVGTGGGYGYTF. The CDR3 DNA sequence: TGTGCCAGCAGCGTCGGGACAGGGGGCGGCTATGGCTACACCTTC.

This chain uses TRBV11-2 with TRBJ2-5; the match to TRBD2 covers 11 bases. Germline V gene data show CDR1 as SGHAT and CDR2 as FQNNGV. The V gene end was trimmed by 5 bases and the J gene end by 5 bases; junction bases not matched to a gene: 10. The CDR3 contains 16 residues. The CDR3 bases are TGTGCCAGCAGCAATCTAGCGGGAGGAGGGTTGGAGACCCAGTACTTC. Its translation is CASSNLAGGGLETQYF. The variable domain in full, completed from reference TRBV11-2 and TRBJ2-5, reads EAGVAQSPRYKIIEKRQSVAFWCNPISGHATLYWYQQILGQGPKLLIQFQNNGVVDDSQLPKDRFSAERLKGVDSTLKIQPAKLEDSAVYLCASSNLAGGGLETQYFGPGTRLLVL.

V usage is TRBV10-3 and J usage is TRBJ2-4; D possibly corresponds to TRBD2 (7 bases). Trimming removed 7 bases from V and 8 bases from J, with 15 bases in between. Germline V gene sequence: CDR1 ENHRY, CDR2 SYGVKD. This CDR3 has 13 residues. DNA for the CDR3: TGTGCCATCACCCGACAGGCGGGGGACATTCAGTACTTC. Translated, it gives CAITRQAGDIQYF.

This chain connects TRBV5-6 to TRBJ1-3, with D unclear. Germline CDR1 and CDR2: SGHDT and YYEEEE. This CDR3 comprises 15 residues. V lost 3 bases to trimming and J lost 1 base, with 11 bases between them. CDR3 protein: CASSSVRGSGNTIYF. The CDR3 DNA is TGTGCCAGCAGCTCGGTCCGAGGATCTGGAAACACCATATATTTT.

The V call is TRBV11-3, the J call TRBJ2-2; TRBD1 matches at 9 bases. CDR3 length equals 17 residues. Unmatched junction bases numbered 12, after V lost 5 bases and J lost 5 bases. The germline V gene encodes CDR1 SGHNT and CDR2 YENEEA. CDR3 sequence: CASSLSWGQGNTGELFF. In DNA, the CDR3 is TGTGCCAGCAGCCTCTCATGGGGACAGGGTAATACCGGGGAGCTGTTTTTT.

The rearrangement uses TRBV6-6 and TRBJ1-6; no definite D call. The germline V and J ends were trimmed by 6 bases and 6 bases, with 15 bases remaining between them. The CDR3 is 15 amino acids. Germline loops: CDR1 MNHNY, CDR2 SVGAGI (reference sequence). This CDR3 reads CASSQAVGFNSPLHF. The CDR3 DNA sequence: TGTGCCAGCAGCCAGGCCGTTGGCTTTAATTCACCCCTCCACTTT.

This clone came up once. The chain is built from TRBV5-4 and TRBJ1-1; D gene unclear. Trimming took 4 bases from V and 1 from J, leaving 14 bases between them. CDR1 is SGHNT, CDR2 YYREEE, per germline (reference sequence). The CDR3 is made up of 15 amino acids. The CDR3 protein is CASSPENRGNTEAFF. The DNA of the CDR3 is TGTGCCAGCAGCCCCGAGAACAGAGGGAACACTGAAGCTTTCTTT.

The chain has TRBV9 and TRBJ1-6; D is unclear. CDR1 SGDLS and CDR2 YYNGEE come from the germline V gene. The CDR3 contains 15 residues. V gave up 0 bases and J gave up 7 bases, with 11 bases separating them. Here the CDR3 DNA reads TGTGCCAGCAGCGTAGGCCCACGGGAAAATTCACCCCTCCACTTT. Translation: CASSVGPRENSPLHF.

The chain links TRBV5-1 to TRBJ2-1; 7 positions agree with TRBD2. The ends lost 6 bases at V and 7 bases at J; junction bases unmatched: 16. The CDR3 extends over 16 amino acids. Germline values: CDR1 SGHRS, CDR2 YFSETQ. The CDR3 sequence: CASNRAGVLARNEQFF. CDR3 DNA: TGCGCCAGCAACCGGGCGGGCGTACTAGCGAGAAATGAGCAGTTCTTC.

This clone occurred a few times. The J gene is TRBJ2-3, the V gene TRBV6-1, with D uncertain. CDR1 and CDR2 (germline): MNHNS, SASEGT. Trimming removed 4 bases at V and 4 bases at J, with 9 bases between. There are 13 residues in the CDR3. Written as DNA, the CDR3 is TGTGCCAGCAGTGGTGATCTCCCAGATACGCAGTATTTT. It codes for CASSGDLPDTQYF.

The CDR3 bases are TGTGCCAGCAGTCCCCGTGGGCGGTGGCCCTACGAGCAGTACTTC. Its translation is CASSPRGRWPYEQYF. The V gene is TRBV6-1, the J gene TRBJ2-7; no clear D gene. V lost 5 bases, J lost 2 bases, and 16 bases lay in between. The CDR3 extends over 15 amino acids. Per germline, CDR1 MNHNS and CDR2 SASEGT.

The rearrangement joins TRBV18 to TRBJ2-5, with a tentative D call TRBD2 (6 bases). V lost 2 bases to trimming and J lost 4 bases, with 11 bases between them. This CDR3 region has 14 residues. The germline CDR1 and CDR2 sequences are KGHSH and LQKENI. The CDR3 is CASSPVPGVETQYF. The CDR3 DNA reads TGTGCCAGCTCACCAGTACCGGGAGTAGAGACCCAGTACTTC.

This chain links TRBV6-5 with TRBJ1-1; tentative D call: TRBD1 (6 bases). V lost 6 bases and J lost 0, with 11 bases in between. Germline V CDR1 and CDR2: MNHEY, SVGAGI. There are 14 residues in the CDR3. The CDR3 protein is CASRLGQLNTEAFF. Written as DNA, the CDR3 is TGTGCCAGCAGATTAGGACAGTTGAACACTGAAGCTTTCTTT.

The J gene is TRBJ1-2, the V gene TRBV5-6; 11 bases fit TRBD1. Germline V gene lookup returns CDR1 SGHDT and CDR2 YYEEEE. The CDR3 spans 16 residues. J gave up 4 bases and V 1 base, and 6 bases lay outside the gene matches. The CDR3 region is CASSLSRDRGSYGYTF. CDR3 sequence (DNA): TGTGCCAGCAGCTTGTCGCGGGACAGGGGGTCCTATGGCTACACCTTC.

The table lists this clone with a count of one. The rearrangement joins TRBV5-1 to TRBJ2-5; D is ambiguous. The CDR3 extends over 13 amino acids. Trimming took 0 bases from V and 5 from J, leaving 8 bases between them. Germline CDR1 reads SGHRS; CDR2 reads YFSETQ. CDR3 amino acids: CASSLGLTETQYF. The CDR3 DNA reads TGCGCCAGCAGCTTGGGACTTACCGAGACCCAGTACTTC.

V and J are TRBV5-1 and TRBJ2-1; the D is unclear. The V end was cut by 4 bases, the J end by 0 bases, with 11 bases between. CDR3 length: 15 amino acids. The germline V gene encodes CDR1 SGHRS and CDR2 YFSETQ. DNA of the CDR3: TGCGCCAGCAGCCCATTGGTTAGCTCCTACAATGAGCAGTTCTTC. Protein product: CASSPLVSSYNEQFF. Together with reference TRBV5-1 and TRBJ2-1, the CDR3 gives the full variable domain: KAGVTQTPRYLIKTRGQQVTLSCSPISGHRSVSWYQQTPGQGLQFLFEYFSETQRNKGNFPGRFSGRQFSNSRSEMNVSTLELGDSALYLCASSPLVSSYNEQFFGPGTRLTVL.

This rearrangement joins TRBV6-5 to TRBJ2-5; D uncertain. V lost 0 bases and J 5 bases, leaving 10 bases between the germline ends. This CDR3 is 14 amino acids long. Germline assignment: CDR1 MNHEY and CDR2 SVGAGI. CDR3 nucleotide sequence: TGTGCCAGCAGTTACTCCAGTGTAGGTGAGACCCAGTACTTC. Its protein is CASSYSSVGETQYF.

V gene TRBV7-2 combines with J gene TRBJ2-4, with no clear D. The CDR3 contains 15 residues. Looked up from germline, CDR1 is SGHTA and CDR2 is FQGNSA. V gave up 1 base and J gave up 3 bases, with 10 bases separating them. CDR3 residues: CASSLVGSGKNIQYF. Written as DNA, the CDR3 is TGTGCCAGCAGCTTAGTAGGCTCTGGCAAAAACATTCAGTACTTC. The full variable domain, with the rest looked up from reference TRBV7-2 and TRBJ2-4, is GAGVSQSPSNKVTEKGKDVELRCDPISGHTALYWYRQSLGQGLEFLIYFQGNSAPDKSGLPSDRFSAERTGGSVSTLTIQRTQQEDSAVYLCASSLVGSGKNIQYFGAGTRLSVL.

The chain couples TRBV5-1 to TRBJ1-5, with D perhaps matching TRBD1 (6 bases). Germline CDR1 is SGHRS and CDR2 is YFSETQ. This CDR3 comprises 13 residues. Trimming pared 0 bases from V and 7 bases from J, leaving 8 bases between. The CDR3 sequence: CASSLGRGQPQHF. In DNA form, the CDR3 reads TGCGCCAGCAGCTTGGGCAGGGGCCAGCCCCAGCATTTT.

V is TRBV25-1 and J is TRBJ2-3, with 11 bases lining up with TRBD2. Germline V gene sequence: CDR1 MGHDK, CDR2 SYGVNS. The CDR3 is 15 amino acids. V was pared by 1 base and J by 6 bases, with 3 bases of the junction left unmatched. This CDR3 reads CASSESPSGGDTQYF. For the CDR3, the DNA is TGTGCCAGCAGTGAATCCCCTAGCGGGGGGGATACGCAGTATTTT.

The rearrangement uses TRBV7-9 and TRBJ2-7, with D possibly being TRBD2 (5 bases). This CDR3 is built from 13 residues. Between the trimmed V and J ends, which lost 0 bases and 5 bases, there was a span of 8 bases. Germline V CDR1 and CDR2: SEHNR, FQNEAQ (reference sequence). The CDR3 nucleotides are TGTGCCAGCAGCTTAGCGGGAGAACACGAGCAGTACTTC. Translation gives CASSLAGEHEQYF. Based on the CDR3 plus reference TRBV7-9 and TRBJ2-7, the full variable domain is DTGVSQNPRHKITKRGQNVTFRCDPISEHNRLYWYRQTLGQGPEFLTYFQNEAQLEKSRLLSDRFSAERPKGSFSTLEIQRTEQGDSAMYLCASSLAGEHEQYFGPGTRLTVT.

This rearrangement joins TRBV6-5 to TRBJ2-1; 9 bases map to TRBD2. Germline V gene lookup returns CDR1 MNHEY and CDR2 SVGAGI. CDR3 size: 15 residues. V gave up 6 bases and J gave up 8 bases; unmatched junction bases: 11. The CDR3 sequence is CASRPPGLARDEQFF. The CDR3 nucleotides are TGTGCCAGCAGACCACCGGGACTAGCTCGTGATGAGCAGTTCTTC.

This sequence joins TRBV20-1 and TRBJ1-1; 9 bases fit TRBD1. This CDR3 region has 11 residues. Germline CDR1 reads DFQATT; CDR2 reads SNEGSKA (reference sequence). Trimming cost V 5 bases and J 10 bases; bases outside gene matches: 5. This CDR3 reads CSALQGAAAFF. CDR3 sequence (DNA): TGCAGTGCTTTACAGGGGGCAGCAGCTTTCTTT.

The chain combines TRBV19 with TRBJ2-7; 9 nucleotides line up with TRBD2. V lost 5 bases to trimming and J lost 0 bases; unmatched junction nucleotides: 8. Germline loops: CDR1 LNHDA, CDR2 SQIVND (reference sequence). This CDR3 spans 16 amino acids. CDR3 region: CASSARLAESSYEQYF. DNA for the CDR3: TGTGCCAGTAGTGCCAGACTAGCGGAGAGCTCCTACGAGCAGTACTTC. Full variable domain (rest looked up from reference TRBV19 and TRBJ2-7): DGGITQSPKYLFRKEGQNVTLSCEQNLNHDAMYWYRQDPGQGLRLIYYSQIVNDFQKGDIAEGYSVSREKKESFPLTVTSAQKNPTAFYLCASSARLAESSYEQYFGPGTRLTVT.

This rearrangement joins TRBV5-5 to TRBJ1-3, with 7 positions matching TRBD1. Germline V gene sequence: CDR1 SGHKS, CDR2 YYEKEE (reference sequence). Trimming at V came to 1 base and at J to 0 bases, leaving 4 bases not matched to a gene. The CDR3 covers 16 residues. The CDR3, as DNA: TGTGCCAGCAGCTTGTGGCAGGGGGGCTCTGGAAACACCATATATTTT. Its protein product is CASSLWQGGSGNTIYF.

The chain couples TRBV7-8 to TRBJ1-3, with D hard to call. The CDR3 is 14 amino acids. The germline V and J ends were trimmed by 5 bases and 1 base, with 9 bases remaining between them. The germline V gene encodes CDR1 SGHVS and CDR2 FQNEAQ. The chain's CDR3 is CASSRTDSGNTIYF. In DNA form, the CDR3 reads TGTGCCAGCAGCCGGACGGATTCTGGAAACACCATATATTTT.

This clone was seen more than once but under ten times. The chain has TRBV4-2 and TRBJ2-7, with D tentatively TRBD2 (6 bases). Deletions cut 0 bases from V and 1 base from J, with 10 bases between. The CDR3 contains 15 residues. CDR1 and CDR2 (germline): LGHNA, YNFKEQ. The CDR3 sequence is CASSQDNRGSYEQYF. Here the CDR3 DNA reads TGTGCCAGCAGCCAAGATAACCGGGGGTCCTACGAGCAGTACTTC.

The rearrangement links TRBV2 to TRBJ2-7; D remains ambiguous. This CDR3 spans 16 amino acids. V gave up 6 bases and J gave up 7 bases, with 25 bases separating them. CDR1 and CDR2 (germline): SNHLY, FYNNEI. The CDR3 bases are TGTGCCAGCAGCCGCTCTTCTCGGTCTGGGTCTTTAGAGCAGTACTTC. It is translated as CASSRSSRSGSLEQYF.

The V and J genes are TRBV2 and TRBJ2-3, with TRBD2 matching 7 bases. CDR1 SNHLY and CDR2 FYNNEI come from the germline V gene. J was trimmed by 1 base and V by 6 bases; bases with no gene match: 10. The CDR3 consists of 16 residues. The CDR3 here is CASRGRGGGGTDTQYF. The CDR3 DNA is TGTGCCAGCAGGGGTCGCGGGGGAGGGGGCACAGATACGCAGTATTTT.

This chain joins TRBV6-5 and TRBJ1-5; 7 bases match TRBD1. With V trimmed by 5 bases and J by 7 bases, 8 bases remained unmatched. The CDR3 length is 14 residues. Germline CDR1 is MNHEY and CDR2 is SVGAGI. The CDR3 loop is CASSGDSHTQPQHF. CDR3 sequence (DNA): TGTGCCAGCAGTGGGGACAGTCACACCCAGCCCCAGCATTTT.

V and J are TRBV6-5 and TRBJ2-3, with D possibly matching TRBD2 (6 bases). This CDR3 has 14 residues. Trimming removed 2 bases at V and 4 bases at J, with 10 bases between. Germline CDR1 MNHEY, CDR2 SVGAGI. CDR3: CASSYRRVADTQYF. The CDR3 region has the DNA TGTGCCAGCAGTTACCGGAGGGTTGCAGATACGCAGTATTTT.

V usage is TRBV4-1 and J usage is TRBJ2-4; D assignment may be TRBD1 or TRBD2 (6 bases each). CDR1 and CDR2 (germline): MGHRA, YSYEKL. The CDR3 is made up of 15 amino acids. V was pared by 3 bases and J by 0 bases, with 9 bases between. CDR3 amino acids: CASSQGGVAKNIQYF. CDR3 DNA: TGCGCCAGCAGCCAGGGGGGCGTAGCCAAAAACATTCAGTACTTC.